This T cell receptor beta chain was documented in a study of regulatory T cells in long-lasting Graves disease. As for the study in general: For a period under 3 months, newly diagnosed Graves' patients had taken antithyroid drugs.

Only a few counts were recorded for this clonotype. Its antigen remains unidentified. The germline V gene has CDR1 MGHDK and CDR2 SYGVNS. V lost 8 bases, J lost 1 base, and 2 bases stayed unmatched. CDR3 size: 14 residues. Regarding time point: newly diagnosed GD, antithyroid drugs for less than 3 months. PBMC RNA served as the TCR library source. Graves' disease diagnosis followed American Thyroid Association guidelines. Relying on iRepertoire HTBI primers and Arm-PCR of CDR3 regions, the team built TCR beta libraries. TCRdb used MiXCR to reprocess the multiplex PCR reads, holding one entry per CDR3 protein. The sample holds about 240,000 distinct CDR3 sequences; just over 20% are singletons and the top ten take approximately 15%. Study-wide results and caveats: TCR diversity was lower in persistent than newly diagnosed Graves' disease. The persistent group shared around 2,600 public clonotypes, more than the roughly 970 shared by new patients.

This sequence originates from a female donor with Graves disease. The V and J genes are TRBV25-1 and TRBJ2-1; 10 nucleotides line up with TRBD2. Specimen: peripheral blood mononuclear cells (PBMCs), collected at new diagnosis, from a patient treated with antithyroid drugs. The CDR3 here is CASRSGRSYNEQFF. CDR3 bases: TGTGCCAGCCGTAGCGGGAGGTCCTACAATGAGCAGTTCTTC.